The 31 T cell receptor beta chains below were found in one sample sequenced in a study of blood T cell repertoires in COVID-19. The assay was immunoSEQ multiplex PCR, and TCRdb's table has in-frame clones only and misses some. The sample includes tens of thousands of clones, almost 85% of them seen just once. The sequencing sample was made of peripheral blood. The origin of the receptors is an elderly man with active COVID-19.

The chain combines TRBV5-1 with TRBJ1-1; 8 bases line up with TRBD1. Germline CDR1 reads SGHRS; CDR2 reads YFSETQ. After removal of 4 bases from V and 4 bases from J, the junction contained 3 bases not matched to a gene. CDR3 length: 13 residues. The CDR3 DNA follows: TGCGCCAGCAGCGGAGACAGGGGCACTGAAGCTTTCTTT. It translates to CASSGDRGTEAFF.

The chain couples TRBV15 to TRBJ2-5, with a possible D match to TRBD2 (5 bases). This CDR3 contains 13 residues. Germline assignment: CDR1 LNHNV and CDR2 YYDKDF (reference sequence). Trimming left V 0 bases short and J 6 bases short, with 8 bases between. The CDR3 reads CATSRDREKTQYF. The DNA for the CDR3 is TGTGCCACCAGCAGAGATAGGGAGAAGACCCAGTACTTC.

The chain carries TRBV7-9 and TRBJ1-3; D may be TRBD1 (6 bases). Trimming shortened V by 6 bases and J by 2 bases, and 11 bases separated the two germline ends. CDR1 and CDR2 (germline): SEHNR, FQNEAQ (reference sequence). The CDR3 runs to 14 residues. Here the CDR3 reads CASRNRAPGNTIYF. CDR3 coding DNA: TGTGCCAGCAGGAACAGGGCCCCTGGAAACACCATATATTTT.

The chain couples TRBV19 to TRBJ2-6, with 9 bases identical to TRBD2. This CDR3 comprises 17 residues. The ends lost 7 bases at V and 1 base at J; junction bases unmatched: 8. Germline values: CDR1 LNHDA, CDR2 SQIVND (reference sequence). The CDR3: CASKVAGVGSGANVLTF. The CDR3 DNA is TGTGCCAGTAAAGTAGCGGGGGTCGGATCTGGGGCCAACGTCCTGACTTTC.

The chain couples TRBV5-1 to TRBJ2-4; D may be TRBD2 (6 bases). Germline V gene data show CDR1 as SGHRS and CDR2 as YFSETQ. The CDR3 is 14 amino acids. V shed 4 bases and J shed 3 bases, with 11 bases lying between them. CDR3 residues: CASSGGTLKNIQYF. CDR3 bases: TGCGCCAGCAGCGGCGGGACTCTCAAAAACATTCAGTACTTC. The complete variable domain, with remaining parts taken from reference TRBV5-1 and TRBJ2-4, reads KAGVTQTPRYLIKTRGQQVTLSCSPISGHRSVSWYQQTPGQGLQFLFEYFSETQRNKGNFPGRFSGRQFSNSRSEMNVSTLELGDSALYLCASSGGTLKNIQYFGAGTRLSVL.

This chain uses TRBV4-2 with TRBJ1-1, with 8 bases lining up with TRBD1. Unmatched junction bases numbered 8, after V lost 4 bases and J lost 4 bases. The CDR3 runs to 15 residues. The germline V gene has CDR1 LGHNA and CDR2 YNFKEQ. The CDR3 protein is CASSPLTGGSTEAFF. DNA for the CDR3: TGTGCCAGCAGCCCCCTAACAGGGGGGTCCACTGAAGCTTTCTTT.

This rearrangement joins TRBV6-5 to TRBJ2-1; TRBD2 might be the D (6 bases). V gave up 11 bases and J gave up 0 bases, with 11 bases separating them. This CDR3 comprises 13 residues. Germline CDR1 and CDR2: MNHEY and SVGAGI. The CDR3 DNA sequence: TGTGCCTCGGGGGTAAGCTCCTACAATGAGCAGTTCTTC. Translated: CASGVSSYNEQFF.

The chain recombines TRBV14 with TRBJ2-7; D gene uncertain. V was cut by 3 bases and J by 7 bases, with 13 bases left in between. This CDR3 region has 13 residues. Germline values: CDR1 SGHDN, CDR2 FVKESK. The CDR3 region has the DNA TGTGCCAGCAGCCACCGGCATGCCAGGGAGCAGTACTTC. Encoded protein: CASSHRHAREQYF.

This rearrangement joins TRBV6-5 to TRBJ2-5, with 9 bases aligning to TRBD1. The trim removed 4 bases at V and 3 bases at J, leaving 0 bases unmatched. This CDR3 region has 13 residues. Germline CDR1 MNHEY, CDR2 SVGAGI. The CDR3 loop reads CASSWDREETQYF. DNA of the CDR3: TGTGCCAGCAGTTGGGACAGGGAAGAGACCCAGTACTTC.

This clone was counted a few times. The chain couples TRBV19 to TRBJ1-1, with 10 bases matching TRBD1. Per the germline V gene, CDR1 is LNHDA and CDR2 is SQIVND (reference sequence). Losses at the gene ends were 4 bases for V and 5 bases for J; bases not matched to a gene: 7. The CDR3 loop spans 15 amino acids. CDR3 protein: CASSTSDRGDTEAFF. Here the CDR3 DNA reads TGTGCCAGTAGTACCTCGGACAGGGGGGATACTGAAGCTTTCTTT.

The chain has TRBV4-1 and TRBJ2-1, with 11 bases fitting TRBD2. The length of the CDR3 is 17 residues. The V and J ends lost 1 base and 1 base, in that order; junction bases with no gene match: 3. Germline values: CDR1 MGHRA, CDR2 YSYEKL. The CDR3 DNA follows: TGCGCCAGCAGCCAAGGACTAGCGGGGACTTCCTACAATGAGCAGTTCTTC. Residues: CASSQGLAGTSYNEQFF.

This chain joins TRBV11-1 and TRBJ2-1; 8 nucleotides agree with TRBD2. The CDR3 has 15 amino acids. Germline V gene sequence: CDR1 SGHAT, CDR2 FQDESV (reference sequence). The V gene end was trimmed by 4 bases and the J gene end by 0 bases; junction bases not matched to a gene: 2. CDR3 amino acids: CASSSGTSSYNEQFF. The CDR3 DNA reads as TGTGCCAGCAGCTCCGGGACTAGCTCCTACAATGAGCAGTTCTTC.

A remark on this clone: Other DNA sequences in the sample encode the same CDR3. The chain has TRBV19 and TRBJ1-4, with D unclear. V was cut by 3 bases and J by 7 bases, with 3 bases left in between. The CDR3 is 11 residues long. The germline V gene encodes CDR1 LNHDA and CDR2 SQIVND (reference sequence). The CDR3 nucleotides are TGTGCCAGTAGTATCAGTGAAAAACTGTTTTTT. Its translation is CASSISEKLFF.

The chain is built from TRBV7-3 and TRBJ1-1; tentative D call: TRBD1 (5 bases). Germline CDR1 and CDR2: SGHTA and FQGTGA. V was trimmed by 5 bases and J by 1 base, leaving 11 bases between them. The CDR3 is 14 amino acids. The CDR3, as DNA: TGTGCCAGCAGCCCGGGGAGGGGGAACACTGAAGCTTTCTTT. This translates into CASSPGRGNTEAFF.

The chain couples TRBV15 to TRBJ2-5; no firm D call. CDR3 length: 14 residues. CDR1 and CDR2 from the germline V gene are LNHNV and YYDKDF (reference sequence). V lost 0 bases, J lost 6 bases, and 11 bases lay in between. The CDR3: CATSRDRVVKTQYF. DNA for the CDR3: TGTGCCACCAGCAGAGATCGGGTCGTAAAGACCCAGTACTTC. Complete variable domain (other parts from reference TRBV15 and TRBJ2-5): DAMVIQNPRYQVTQFGKPVTLSCSQTLNHNVMYWYQQKSSQAPKLLFHYYDKDFNNEADTPDNFQSRRPNTSFCFLDIRSPGLGDTAMYLCATSRDRVVKTQYFGPGTRLLVL.

The chain links TRBV5-1 to TRBJ2-7; possible D gene TRBD1, 5 bases. The V end was cut by 0 bases, the J end by 0 bases, with 13 bases between. The CDR3 sequence is 16 residues long. The germline V gene encodes CDR1 SGHRS and CDR2 YFSETQ. The CDR3 DNA is TGCGCCAGCAGCTTGGCCAGGGCAGGAAGCTCCTACGAGCAGTACTTC. Encoded protein: CASSLARAGSSYEQYF.

The rearrangement joins TRBV3-1 (or the pseudogene TRBV3-2) to TRBJ2-6; perhaps TRBD2 as D (5 bases). This CDR3 comprises 19 residues. CDR1 is LGHDT, CDR2 YNNKEL, per germline (reference sequence). Between the trimmed V and J ends, which lost 4 bases and 1 base, there was a span of 20 bases. As DNA, the CDR3 is TGTGCCAGCAGCCCTTCCTGGTTGGGCACGGGGTCTGGGGCCAACGTCCTGACTTTC. This codes for CASSPSWLGTGSGANVLTF.

The chain couples TRBV6-6 to TRBJ2-6; 8 positions agree with TRBD1. The CDR3 has 15 residues. V trimming: 6 bases; J trimming: 2 bases; junction bases outside the gene matches: 3. Germline loops: CDR1 MNHNY, CDR2 SVGAGI (reference sequence). The DNA for the CDR3 is TGTGCCAGCAGCCCGGACAGGGCTGGGGCCAACGTCCTGACTTTC. Its translation: CASSPDRAGANVLTF.

The chain is built from TRBV15 and TRBJ2-1, with 8 bases that match TRBD2. Looked up from germline, CDR1 is LNHNV and CDR2 is YYDKDF (reference sequence). The CDR3 extends over 18 amino acids. With 0 bases clipped from V and 0 bases from J, the junction kept 7 bases outside the gene matches. The CDR3 reads CATSREGGGINSYNEQFF. For the CDR3, the DNA is TGTGCCACCAGCAGAGAAGGCGGGGGGATAAACTCCTACAATGAGCAGTTCTTC. Drawing the rest from reference TRBV15 and TRBJ2-1, the complete variable domain is DAMVIQNPRYQVTQFGKPVTLSCSQTLNHNVMYWYQQKSSQAPKLLFHYYDKDFNNEADTPDNFQSRRPNTSFCFLDIRSPGLGDTAMYLCATSREGGGINSYNEQFFGPGTRLTVL.

Details on this clone: The germline gene is not matched at one end of the junction; a read error may be the cause. The gene calls are TRBV5-1 and TRBJ1-1, with D perhaps TRBD1 (5 bases). The CDR3 contains 13 residues. Germline CDR1 is SGHRS and CDR2 is YFSETQ. The CDR3 protein is CASSLGPNTEAFF. The CDR3 DNA follows: TGCGCCAGCAGTTTGGGGCCGAACACTGAAGCTTTCTTT.

This chain links TRBV19 with TRBJ2-1; 7 bases line up with TRBD2. Trimming took 6 bases from V and 6 from J; bases not matched to a gene: 8. The germline V gene has CDR1 LNHDA and CDR2 SQIVND (reference sequence). The CDR3 runs to 14 residues. The chain's CDR3 is CASRSWEGRNEQFF. The CDR3 nucleotides read TGTGCCAGTAGGAGTTGGGAGGGGCGCAATGAGCAGTTCTTC.

This CDR3 is CASSEQGSGGETQYF. The DNA of the CDR3 is TGTGCCAGCAGTGAACAGGGCAGCGGGGGGGAGACCCAGTACTTC. The chain joins TRBV6-1 to TRBJ2-5, with TRBD2 identical over 9 bases. Unmatched junction bases numbered 6, after V lost 2 bases and J lost 5 bases. Germline V CDR1 and CDR2: MNHNS, SASEGT. CDR3 length equals 15 residues.

This rearrangement joins TRBV10-3 to TRBJ1-5; 9 nucleotides align to TRBD1. J gave up 7 bases and V 4 bases, and 5 bases lay outside the gene matches. This CDR3 has 14 residues. Germline assignment: CDR1 ENHRY and CDR2 SYGVKD. CDR3: CAISVDRGEQPQHF. The CDR3 nucleotides read TGTGCCATCAGTGTGGACAGGGGTGAACAGCCCCAGCATTTT.

This chain connects TRBV6-1 to TRBJ2-7; 7 bases match TRBD2. The CDR3 runs to 15 residues. Losses at the gene ends were 1 base for V and 3 bases for J; bases not matched to a gene: 6. Germline CDR1 is MNHNS and CDR2 is SASEGT. DNA for the CDR3: TGTGCCAGCAGTGAAGGAGGGCGCGGGGGCTACGAGCAGTACTTC. It codes for CASSEGGRGGYEQYF.

The chain has TRBV6-5 and TRBJ1-1; 7 bases are shared with TRBD1. CDR1 and CDR2 (germline): MNHEY, SVGAGI. The length of the CDR3 is 16 residues. V lost 6 bases, J lost 4 bases, and 14 bases stayed unmatched. The CDR3 loop is CASRYRDRPLPTEAFF. The CDR3 DNA sequence: TGTGCCAGCAGATACCGGGACAGACCTCTTCCCACTGAAGCTTTCTTT.

This chain connects TRBV5-5 to TRBJ1-5; D not certain. V lost 1 base and J lost 3, with 8 bases in between. This CDR3 comprises 14 residues. CDR1 and CDR2 (germline): SGHKS, YYEKEE (reference sequence). The CDR3 sequence: CASSLLGNNQPQHF. For the CDR3, the DNA is TGTGCCAGCAGCTTGCTCGGTAACAATCAGCCCCAGCATTTT. The entire variable domain, with the rest obtained from reference TRBV5-5 and TRBJ1-5, is as follows: DAGVTQSPTHLIKTRGQQVTLRCSPISGHKSVSWYQQVLGQGPQFIFQYYEKEERGRGNFPDRFSARQFPNYSSELNVNALLLGDSALYLCASSLLGNNQPQHFGDGTRLSIL.

The chain combines TRBV2 with TRBJ1-1; D may be TRBD1 (6 bases). V was trimmed by 6 bases and J by 0 bases, leaving 11 bases between them. This CDR3 is built from 14 residues. CDR1 SNHLY and CDR2 FYNNEI come from the germline V gene. CDR3 sequence: CASSYRALNTEAFF. Written as DNA, the CDR3 is TGTGCCAGCAGCTACAGGGCCCTGAACACTGAAGCTTTCTTT. Variable domain in full (rest from reference TRBV2 and TRBJ1-1): EPEVTQTPSHQVTQMGQEVILRCVPISNHLYFYWYRQILGQKVEFLVSFYNNEISEKSEIFDDQFSVERPDGSNFTLKIRSTKLEDSAMYFCASSYRALNTEAFFGQGTRLTVV.

The V call is TRBV6-5, the J call TRBJ2-1; the match to TRBD2 covers 11 bases. The J segment lost 5 bases and the V segment lost 6 bases, leaving 6 bases of the junction unmatched. CDR1 and CDR2 (germline): MNHEY, SVGAGI. The CDR3 loop spans 15 amino acids. The CDR3 is CASSNLAGGDNEQFF. The CDR3 region has the DNA TGTGCCAGCAGCAATCTAGCGGGGGGTGACAATGAGCAGTTCTTC.

This chain joins TRBV6-2 or TRBV6-3 and TRBJ2-3; TRBD2 matches 15 bases. After removal of 1 base from V and 5 bases from J, the junction contained 4 bases not matched to a gene. Germline-derived CDR1 and CDR2 are MNHEY and SVGEGT. The CDR3 runs 17 residues. The CDR3 here is CASSYYGTSGGKDTQYF. The CDR3 DNA reads TGTGCCAGCAGTTACTACGGGACTAGCGGGGGGAAAGATACGCAGTATTTT.

Remarks on this clone: The germline gene is not matched at one end of the junction; a read error may be the cause. The chain employs TRBV6-1 and TRBJ1-3; D possibly corresponds to TRBD1 (5 bases). Germline V lookup: CDR1 MNHNS, CDR2 SASEGT. The CDR3 runs to 14 residues. The CDR3 loop is CASREGLSGNTIYF. CDR3 in DNA: TGTGCCAGCCGTGAGGGGCTCTCTGGAAACACCATATATTTT.

The rearrangement links TRBV3-1 (or the pseudogene TRBV3-2) to TRBJ2-2; D is unresolved. V lost 4 bases, J lost 5 bases, and 8 bases lay in between. The CDR3 is 13 amino acids. Germline CDR1 and CDR2: LGHDT and YNNKEL (reference sequence). The CDR3 sequence: CASSLSHTGELFF. CDR3 DNA: TGTGCCAGCAGCCTAAGCCATACCGGGGAGCTGTTTTTT.